These 16 T cell receptor beta chains share one sample of origin, sequenced in a study of OX40 agonist ivuxolimab in advanced cancers. Generated by immunoSEQ multiplex PCR, the TCRdb table keeps only in-frame clones and is missing some. The sample lists 34,000 or so clones, around 81% seen once, with about 20% in the top ten. Sequenced material: CD4+ or CD8+ T cells sorted from blood, taken in a trial of the OX40 agonist ivuxolimab. The receptor set was obtained from an adult with an advanced solid tumor such as melanoma, head and neck, liver or kidney cancer.

This clone has a single count. This chain connects TRBV28 to TRBJ2-5; a possible D gene is TRBD2 (6 bases). Trimming removed 6 bases at V and 5 bases at J, with 13 bases between. CDR1 MDHEN and CDR2 SYDVKM come from the germline V gene. The CDR3 sequence is 13 residues long. The CDR3 protein is CASSSGGMETQYF. In DNA form, the CDR3 reads TGTGCCAGCAGCTCCGGGGGAATGGAGACCCAGTACTTC. The whole variable domain, filled in from reference TRBV28 and TRBJ2-5, reads DVKVTQSSRYLVKRTGEKVFLECVQDMDHENMFWYRQDPGLGLRLIYFSYDVKMKEKGDIPEGYSVSREKKERFSLILESASTNQTSMYLCASSSGGMETQYFGPGTRLLVL.

The genes are TRBV19 and TRBJ1-1; no firm D call. Germline values: CDR1 LNHDA, CDR2 SQIVND (reference sequence). Trimming left V 4 bases short and J 1 base short, with 7 bases between. The CDR3 spans 13 residues. The CDR3 coding sequence is TGTGCCAGTAGTAATTTTCAGAACACTGAAGCTTTCTTT. This encodes CASSNFQNTEAFF.

This rearrangement joins TRBV4-1 to TRBJ1-6; D is uncertain. The CDR3 runs to 16 residues. V lost 0 bases, J lost 0 bases, and 6 bases lay in between. CDR1 is MGHRA, CDR2 YSYEKL, per germline. The CDR3 protein is CASSQDTTSYNSPLHF. In nucleotides, the CDR3 is TGCGCCAGCAGCCAAGATACCACCTCCTATAATTCACCCCTCCACTTT.

The CDR3 loop is CASTRWGALSNYGYTF. DNA for the CDR3: TGTGCCAGCACAAGGTGGGGAGCACTATCCAACTATGGCTACACCTTC. The rearrangement links TRBV7-2 to TRBJ1-2; D remains ambiguous. With 7 bases removed from V and 2 bases from J, the gap between germline ends came to 20 bases. This CDR3 is built from 16 residues. Germline V gives CDR1 SGHTA, CDR2 FQGNSA.

By sample share, this clone is medium-sized (0.01 to 0.1%). CDR3 region: CSVGSNGYTF. The CDR3 nucleotides read TGCAGCGTGGGGTCAAATGGCTACACCTTC. The V gene is TRBV29-1, the J gene TRBJ1-2, with D unclear. Trimming pared 6 bases from V and 6 bases from J, leaving 8 bases between. CDR3 length: 10 amino acids. CDR1 is SQVTM and CDR2 is ANQGSEA in the germline V gene.

A word on this clone: Germline and junction disagree at one end, which may indicate a read error. J is TRBJ1-4 and V is TRBV5-8; perhaps TRBD1 as D (5 bases). Germline values: CDR1 SGHTS, CDR2 YDEGEE. The CDR3 spans 16 residues. CDR3 nucleotides: TGCGCCAGCAGCCAAGATCTTCCGGGGGTTTTTGAAAAACTGTTTTTT. Protein sequence: CASSQDLPGVFEKLFF.

The V gene is TRBV5-8, the J gene TRBJ1-4; D is unresolved. V shed 1 base and J shed 7 bases, with 14 bases lying between them. The CDR3 sequence is 15 residues long. The germline V gene has CDR1 SGHTS and CDR2 YDEGEE. Here the CDR3 reads CASSLLVGLSEKLFF. In DNA, the CDR3 is TGTGCCAGCAGCTTGTTGGTGGGGTTGAGTGAAAAACTGTTTTTT.

The chain recombines TRBV28 with TRBJ2-7; D is uncertain. CDR3 length: 14 amino acids. The V end was cut by 3 bases, the J end by 1 base, with 10 bases between. Germline lookup yields CDR1 MDHEN and CDR2 SYDVKM. For the CDR3, the DNA is TGTGCCAGCAGTTTGATCGCTTTTTCCTACGAGCAGTACTTC. As protein: CASSLIAFSYEQYF.

This clone was counted between two and nine times. The rearrangement links TRBV19 to TRBJ1-5; D is ambiguous. V dropped 6 bases and J dropped 3 bases, with 9 bases sitting between them. The CDR3 sequence is 13 residues long. Germline V lookup: CDR1 LNHDA, CDR2 SQIVND (reference sequence). DNA of the CDR3: TGTGCCAGTAGCCAGACTGTCAATCAGCCCCAGCATTTT. This gives the protein CASSQTVNQPQHF.

This sequence joins TRBV28 and TRBJ1-1; D unresolved. With 5 bases removed from V and 6 bases from J, the gap between germline ends came to 10 bases. CDR1 and CDR2 (germline): MDHEN, SYDVKM. This CDR3 comprises 12 residues. CDR3 in amino acids: CASSRGRAEAFF. The CDR3 DNA reads as TGTGCCAGCAGTCGGGGAAGGGCTGAAGCTTTCTTT.

The chain joins TRBV4-1 to TRBJ2-6, with D uncertain. The germline V gene has CDR1 MGHRA and CDR2 YSYEKL. The CDR3 is made up of 16 amino acids. V lost 1 base and J 1 base, leaving 8 bases between the germline ends. The CDR3, as DNA: TGCGCCAGCAGCCAAGCTTTCGGATCTGGGGCCAACGTCCTGACTTTC. Translated: CASSQAFGSGANVLTF.

The chain combines TRBV6-6 with TRBJ1-1; a weak D match, TRBD1 (6 bases). The germline V gene has CDR1 MNHNY and CDR2 SVGAGI (reference sequence). The CDR3 runs 15 residues. V was shortened by 1 base and J by 3 bases, with 12 bases between the two germline ends. The CDR3 is CASSYYRVRDTEAFF. Written as DNA, the CDR3 is TGTGCCAGCAGTTACTACAGGGTTAGGGACACTGAAGCTTTCTTT.

In this sample, this clone turned up a few times. The chain combines TRBV7-9 with TRBJ2-2, with no clear D. CDR1 is SEHNR, CDR2 FQNEAQ, per germline (reference sequence). The CDR3 contains 18 residues. V lost 5 bases and J lost 2, with 21 bases in between. The CDR3 region has the DNA TGTGCCAGCAGCCTATGGGGTCTATGGCGGCAAAACACCGGGGAGCTGTTTTTT. This encodes CASSLWGLWRQNTGELFF.

The chain carries TRBV5-1 and TRBJ2-3, with TRBD2 as a possible D gene (5 bases). Germline CDR1 reads SGHRS; CDR2 reads YFSETQ. Trimming removed 4 bases from V and 0 bases from J, with 15 bases in between. CDR3 size: 16 residues. As DNA, the CDR3 is TGCGCCAGCAGCCCGGGGAAAGGACGAAGCACAGATACGCAGTATTTT. Amino acids: CASSPGKGRSTDTQYF.

This clone is judged medium-sized (0.01 to 0.1%). The chain couples TRBV10-1 to TRBJ2-3; 7 bases match TRBD2. CDR1 and CDR2 (germline): WNHNN, SYGVQD (reference sequence). The CDR3 consists of 17 residues. V lost 2 bases and J lost 5; bases outside the gene matches: 13. The CDR3 sequence: CASSEEDGVAGVDTQYF. DNA of the CDR3: TGCGCCAGCAGTGAGGAGGACGGGGTAGCGGGTGTAGATACGCAGTATTTT.

The chain couples TRBV5-4 to TRBJ2-2, with 11 bases that match TRBD2. This CDR3 is 14 amino acids long. Germline V gives CDR1 SGHNT, CDR2 YYREEE (reference sequence). V was clipped by 9 bases and J by 1 base; unmatched bases: 2. The CDR3 DNA follows: TGTGCCACCGGGACTAGCGGGAACACCGGGGAGCTGTTTTTT. It codes for CATGTSGNTGELFF.